A selection of T cell receptor beta chains follows, all from one sample in a study of cytomegalovirus exposure and HLA in healthy donors. The data were produced by immunoSEQ multiplex PCR, yet TCRdb's version contains in-frame clones alone and is incomplete. The data show roughly 100,000 clones, about four fifths seen once. The source material was PBMCs. These receptors all come from a man aged 30 to 39 in good health and CMV-seronegative. Each CDR3 is given with its conserved first and last residue. The D gene is left open where the match is weak. A row's size may be missing; if present it is once, few, many or a size class.

clone_size: .
j_call: TRBJ1-4
v_call: TRBV18
d_call: TRBD1
cdr3_aa: CASSPPRTGTNEKLFF
cdr3_nt: TGTGCCAGCTCACCGCCCCGGACAGGGACTAATGAAAAACTGTTTTTT

clone_size: .
j_call: TRBJ2-7
v_call: TRBV9
d_call: TRBD2
cdr3_aa: CASSVEGLSSGEQYF
cdr3_nt: TGTGCCAGCAGCGTAGAGGGACTATCTTCCGGCGAGCAGTACTTC

clone_size: .
j_call: TRBJ2-6
v_call: TRBV19
d_call: TRBD2
cdr3_aa: CASSRTSGGSGANVLTF
cdr3_nt: TGTGCCAGTAGTCGGACTAGCGGGGGCTCTGGGGCCAACGTCCTGACTTTC

clone_size: .
j_call: TRBJ2-7
v_call: TRBV5-8
d_call: TRBD1
cdr3_aa: CASSWYRGSEQYF
cdr3_nt: TGTGCCAGCAGCTGGTACAGGGGATCGGAGCAGTACTTC

clone_size: .
j_call: TRBJ2-7
v_call: TRBV5-1
d_call: TRBD2
cdr3_aa: CASKPDSTSREQYF
cdr3_nt: TGCGCCAGCAAACCGGACTCGACTAGCCGCGAGCAGTACTTC

clone_size: .
j_call: TRBJ2-6
v_call: TRBV28
d_call: .
cdr3_aa: CASSSDSSGANVLTF
cdr3_nt: TGTGCCAGCAGTTCCGACAGCTCTGGGGCCAACGTCCTGACTTTC

clone_size: .
j_call: TRBJ2-4
v_call: TRBV11-1
d_call: TRBD2
cdr3_aa: CASSASGRDIQYF
cdr3_nt: TGTGCCAGCAGCGCGTCAGGGAGGGACATTCAGTACTTC

clone_size: .
j_call: TRBJ2-7
v_call: TRBV28
d_call: TRBD2
cdr3_aa: CASSQTSGRHEQYF
cdr3_nt: TGTGCCAGCAGTCAGACTAGCGGGAGACACGAGCAGTACTTC

clone_size: .
j_call: TRBJ2-7
v_call: TRBV9
d_call: TRBD1
cdr3_aa: CASSPRDREGYEQYF
cdr3_nt: TGTGCCAGCAGCCCCCGGGACAGGGAAGGCTACGAGCAGTACTTC

clone_size: .
j_call: TRBJ1-1
v_call: TRBV5-1
d_call: .
cdr3_aa: CASSHRLTRNTEAFF
cdr3_nt: TGCGCCAGCAGCCATCGACTGACCCGGAACACTGAAGCTTTCTTT

clone_size: .
j_call: TRBJ1-2
v_call: TRBV5-1
d_call: .
cdr3_aa: CASTPFDRRDGYTF
cdr3_nt: TGCGCCAGCACCCCATTCGACAGAAGGGATGGCTACACCTTC

clone_size: .
j_call: TRBJ2-7
v_call: TRBV27
d_call: .
cdr3_aa: CASSPLGSAYEQYF
cdr3_nt: TGTGCCAGCAGCCCCCTCGGGAGTGCCTACGAGCAGTACTTC

clone_size: few
j_call: TRBJ2-1
v_call: TRBV4-2
d_call: .
cdr3_aa: CASSHIGLSGEQFF
cdr3_nt: TGTGCCAGCAGCCACATAGGACTCAGTGGTGAGCAGTTCTTC

clone_size: .
j_call: TRBJ2-3
v_call: TRBV6-5
d_call: TRBD1
cdr3_aa: CASSPGQGLADTQYF
cdr3_nt: TGTGCCAGCAGTCCTGGACAGGGACTTGCAGATACGCAGTATTTT

clone_size: .
j_call: TRBJ1-3
v_call: TRBV30
d_call: .
cdr3_aa: CAWAQQTGNTIYF
cdr3_nt: TGTGCCTGGGCTCAACAGACTGGAAACACCATATATTTT

clone_size: .
j_call: TRBJ2-3
v_call: TRBV7-9
d_call: TRBD2
cdr3_aa: CASSLRLANTDTQYF
cdr3_nt: TGTGCCAGCAGCCTCCGACTAGCGAACACAGATACGCAGTATTTT

clone_size: .
j_call: TRBJ2-7
v_call: TRBV7-9
d_call: TRBD1
cdr3_aa: CASSIDRDYEQYF
cdr3_nt: TGTGCCAGCAGCATTGACAGGGACTACGAGCAGTACTTC

clone_size: .
j_call: TRBJ2-7
v_call: TRBV2
d_call: .
cdr3_aa: CASIRTGSSYEQYF
cdr3_nt: TGTGCCAGCATTAGAACAGGGAGCTCCTACGAGCAGTACTTC

clone_size: .
j_call: TRBJ2-7
v_call: TRBV5-1
d_call: TRBD1
cdr3_aa: CASSLARGQSYEQYF
cdr3_nt: TGCGCCAGCAGCTTGGCGAGGGGGCAAAGCTACGAGCAGTACTTC

clone_size: .
j_call: TRBJ2-1
v_call: TRBV5-1
d_call: TRBD1
cdr3_aa: CASMGQGWQFF
cdr3_nt: TGCGCCAGCATGGGACAGGGTTGGCAGTTCTTC

clone_size: .
j_call: TRBJ2-5
v_call: TRBV5-1
d_call: TRBD1
cdr3_aa: CASSLGRTGGETQYF
cdr3_nt: TGCGCCAGCAGCTTGGGAAGGACAGGGGGAGAGACCCAGTACTTC

clone_size: .
j_call: TRBJ1-1
v_call: TRBV21-1
d_call: .
cdr3_aa: CASSKDRTLAPHLTDFF
cdr3_nt: TGTGCCAGCAGCAAAGATCGGACATTGGCTCCGCATCTTACGGATTTCTTT

clone_size: .
j_call: TRBJ2-5
v_call: TRBV5-1
d_call: .
cdr3_aa: CASNLQSQETQYF
cdr3_nt: TGCGCCAGCAATTTGCAGTCTCAAGAGACCCAGTACTTC

clone_size: .
j_call: TRBJ1-2
v_call: TRBV6-1
d_call: .
cdr3_aa: CASSEFGGGYGYTF
cdr3_nt: TGTGCCAGCAGTGAATTTGGGGGCGGGTATGGCTACACCTTC

clone_size: .
j_call: TRBJ2-1
v_call: TRBV5-1
d_call: .
cdr3_aa: CASSLPGGGIHNEQFF
cdr3_nt: TGCGCCAGCAGCCTCCCCGGCGGGGGCATCCACAATGAGCAGTTCTTC

clone_size: .
j_call: TRBJ2-7
v_call: TRBV5-6
d_call: .
cdr3_aa: CASSPTGTVLYEQYF
cdr3_nt: TGTGCCAGCAGCCCCACCGGGACTGTACTCTACGAGCAGTACTTC